The clone carrying this TCR beta chain was seen a few times. Its antigen is not identified. Absent ophthalmopathy progression within 18 months defined stable Graves' hyperthyroidism. Diagnosis rested on symptoms, serum thyroxine and TRAb, thyroid ultrasound, and orbital computed tomography. This specimen belongs to a study of T cells in Graves' hyperthyroidism and ophthalmopathy. RNA transcripts gave rise to amplified TCR beta CDR3 regions. TCR CDR3 underwent first-round RT-PCR with the HTBI primer set. TCRdb re-analysed the multiplex PCR reads in MiXCR, keeping a single row per CDR3 protein. The sample shows hundreds of thousands of distinct CDR3 sequences, 38% of them seen only once. V gave up 4 bases and J gave up 5 bases; unmatched junction bases: 10. The CDR3 covers 15 residues. Overall study findings and caveats: The majority of expanded thyroid clonotypes above 0.001 also appeared in blood.

Specimen: blood. The origin of this receptor is a man younger than 30 with Graves' hyperthyroidism. The V gene is TRBV12-3 or TRBV12-4, the J gene TRBJ2-5, with 7 nucleotides matching TRBD1. Here the CDR3 DNA reads TGTGCCAGCAGTTACTCGAAGGGGGCAGGCGAGACCCAGTACTTC. It encodes CASSYSKGAGETQYF.